The 17 T cell receptor beta chains reported below all come from one sample, sequenced in a study of vaccination and CD4 T cells after COVID-19. What these receptors recognize is not known. The Oncomine TCR Beta short-read assay generated sequence data from the DNA of cultured CD4+ T cells. TCRdb re-derived calls from the PCR reads in MiXCR, one entry per CDR3 protein. The sample contains thousands of distinct CDR3 sequences, less than 60% of which appear only once. Treatment described: roughly 11-day PBMC culture with coronavirus spike peptide pools or control peptides (ViraFEST assay). CD4+ T cells that came from the unexposed donor were collected before the COVID-19 pandemic (2011-2018). Specimen: CD4+ T cells from blood, cultured in vitro. The origin of the receptors is a human donor in good health.

This clonotype was observed a handful of times. The chain is built from TRBV20-1 and TRBJ1-1; no firm D call. V was shortened by 0 bases and J by 0 bases, with 8 bases between the two germline ends. From germline, CDR1 is DFQATT and CDR2 SNEGSKA (reference sequence). This CDR3 comprises 14 residues. The DNA for the CDR3 is TGCAGTGCTAGAGAGGGCGGGATGAACACTGAAGCTTTCTTT. It specifies CSAREGGMNTEAFF.

The V call is TRBV5-1, the J call TRBJ2-5; 16 positions agree with TRBD2. V shed 4 bases, J shed 5 bases, and the junction held 8 bases outside the gene matches. The germline V gene encodes CDR1 SGHRS and CDR2 YFSETQ. The CDR3 length is 17 residues. The CDR3: CASSTGTSGGAGETQYF. In nucleotides, the CDR3 is TGCGCCAGCAGCACGGGGACTAGCGGGGGGGCTGGGGAGACCCAGTACTTC. The whole variable domain, remainder taken from reference TRBV5-1 and TRBJ2-5, is KAGVTQTPRYLIKTRGQQVTLSCSPISGHRSVSWYQQTPGQGLQFLFEYFSETQRNKGNFPGRFSGRQFSNSRSEMNVSTLELGDSALYLCASSTGTSGGAGETQYFGPGTRLLVL.

The chain has TRBV5-4 and TRBJ1-6; D ambiguous. Trimming removed 4 bases from V and 9 bases from J, with 11 bases in between. CDR3 length: 13 amino acids. CDR1 is SGHNT and CDR2 is YYREEE in the germline V gene (reference sequence). In nucleotides, the CDR3 is TGTGCCAGCAGCCGAGAGGGAGTTTCACCCCTCCACTTT. Its translation is CASSREGVSPLHF. Together with reference TRBV5-4 and TRBJ1-6, the CDR3 gives the full variable domain: ETGVTQSPTHLIKTRGQQVTLRCSSQSGHNTVSWYQQALGQGPQFIFQYYREEENGRGNFPPRFSGLQFPNYSSELNVNALELDDSALYLCASSREGVSPLHFGNGTRLTVT.

This clonotype has more than one count but fewer than ten. This chain links TRBV20-1 with TRBJ1-2; D perhaps matches TRBD1 (6 bases). Germline CDR1 DFQATT, CDR2 SNEGSKA (reference sequence). The CDR3 is 14 residues long. V lost 8 bases to trimming and J lost 3 bases, with 19 bases between them. As DNA, the CDR3 is TGCAGTCCTTATTCCCAGGGGCAGGACTATGGCTACACCTTC. Amino acids: CSPYSQGQDYGYTF.

The genes are TRBV19 and TRBJ2-6, with D maybe TRBD1 (5 bases). V dropped 10 bases and J dropped 1 base, with 23 bases sitting between them. Germline V gene data show CDR1 as LNHDA and CDR2 as SQIVND (reference sequence). The CDR3 spans 18 residues. DNA for the CDR3: TGTGCCACCTCCAACCTGCAGGGTACAGGATCTGGGGCCAACGTCCTGACTTTC. It is translated as CATSNLQGTGSGANVLTF.

With regard to this clonotype: Mismatch with germline at one junction end may stem from a read error. The V call is TRBV2, the J call TRBJ2-2, with 12 bases identical to TRBD2. The germline V gene has CDR1 SNHLY and CDR2 FYNNEI. The CDR3 is 16 residues long. CDR3 bases: TGCGCCAGCAGCCGACTAGCGGGAGTGCGGGGCGGGGAGCTGTTTTTT. Protein product: CASSRLAGVRGGELFF.

The chain couples TRBV19 to TRBJ2-5; 8 positions agree with TRBD1. The J call may not be correct, given that the DNA end is closer to TRBJ2-7. There are 16 residues in the CDR3. The V gene's germline CDR1 is LNHDA and CDR2 SQIVND (reference sequence). CDR3 region: CASSHLSLGQGNEQYF. DNA of the CDR3: TGTGCCAGTAGCCATCTTAGCCTAGGACAGGGCAACGAGCAGTACTTC.

This chain links TRBV20-1 with TRBJ1-1; 8 positions match TRBD1. Germline assignment: CDR1 DFQATT and CDR2 SNEGSKA (reference sequence). The CDR3 has 16 amino acids. V gave up 0 bases and J gave up 1 base; unmatched junction bases: 7. CDR3: CSARDPHGQGNTEAFF. The CDR3 DNA reads as TGCAGTGCTAGAGACCCCCACGGACAGGGGAACACTGAAGCTTTCTTT.

The chain joins TRBV11-3 to TRBJ2-1; TRBD2 matches 9 bases. CDR1 SGHNT and CDR2 YENEEA come from the germline V gene. The V segment lost 4 bases and the J segment 8 bases; nucleotides outside the gene matches: 15. CDR3 length: 17 amino acids. CDR3 in DNA: TGTGCCAGCAGCTCCGGCAAGAGCGGGGGGTTTTACCATGAGCAGTTCTTC. Translation gives CASSSGKSGGFYHEQFF.

The chain employs TRBV19 and TRBJ2-5; unclear D gene. This CDR3 is 14 amino acids long. Germline values: CDR1 LNHDA, CDR2 SQIVND (reference sequence). The V and J ends lost 3 bases and 1 base respectively, with 9 bases between them. The CDR3 reads CASSILLFQETQYF. The CDR3 nucleotides are TGTGCCAGTAGTATTTTGCTGTTCCAAGAGACCCAGTACTTC.

This clonotype was observed a few times. The chain is built from TRBV7-9 and TRBJ1-2, with 11 bases matching TRBD1. The CDR3 consists of 14 residues. The junction had 4 bases not matched to a gene; V was cut back by 5 bases and J by 5 bases. CDR1 SEHNR and CDR2 FQNEAQ come from the germline V gene (reference sequence). The CDR3 DNA reads TGTGCCAGCAGCCCCGGGACAGGGGGTTATGGCTACACCTTC. It specifies CASSPGTGGYGYTF.

The chain carries TRBV18 and TRBJ2-5, with 7 positions matching TRBD1. This CDR3 spans 14 amino acids. Germline CDR1 reads KGHSH; CDR2 reads LQKENI. V shed 0 bases, J shed 3 bases, and the junction held 1 base outside the gene matches. CDR3 sequence: CASSPPTGEETQYF. CDR3 nucleotides: TGTGCCAGCTCACCACCAACAGGGGAAGAGACCCAGTACTTC.

This clonotype occurred a few times. The chain's CDR3 is CASSLSGTGGGTQYF. The CDR3 DNA sequence: TGTGCCAGCAGCTTAAGCGGGACAGGGGGTGGGACCCAGTACTTC. The V gene is TRBV7-2, the J gene TRBJ2-5; 11 bases match TRBD1. Trimming at V came to 2 bases and at J to 7 bases, leaving 6 bases not matched to a gene. CDR1 and CDR2 from the germline V gene are SGHTA and FQGNSA. The length of the CDR3 is 15 residues.

The V call is TRBV4-3, the J call TRBJ2-1; D is unclear. The CDR3 loop spans 15 amino acids. Between the trimmed V and J ends, which lost 3 bases and 8 bases, there was a span of 17 bases. CDR1 is LGHNA, CDR2 YSLEER, per germline. The CDR3 sequence is CASSHDLSGSDEQFF. CDR3 nucleotide sequence: TGCGCCAGCAGCCACGACCTTTCTGGTTCCGATGAGCAGTTCTTC.

The chain couples TRBV10-3 to TRBJ2-5; weak D call: TRBD2 (6 bases). This CDR3 comprises 13 residues. Per the germline V gene, CDR1 is ENHRY and CDR2 is SYGVKD. The germline V and J ends were trimmed by 10 bases and 5 bases, with 17 bases remaining between them. The CDR3 sequence: CATTPLGRETQYF. In DNA form, the CDR3 reads TGTGCCACTACACCGTTGGGGAGGGAGACCCAGTACTTC.

The J gene is TRBJ2-1, the V gene TRBV28; TRBD2 matches at 15 bases. Trimming at V came to 6 bases and at J to 8 bases, leaving 5 bases not matched to a gene. The CDR3 covers 15 residues. CDR1 MDHEN and CDR2 SYDVKM come from the germline V gene. The CDR3, as DNA: TGTGCCAGCAGGGGACTAGCGGGAGGTATTGATGAGCAGTTCTTC. Translation: CASRGLAGGIDEQFF.

This clonotype was seen more than once but under ten times. V gene TRBV15 combines with J gene TRBJ1-5; D unclear. The germline V gene has CDR1 LNHNV and CDR2 YYDKDF (reference sequence). V was shortened by 0 bases and J by 0 bases, with 12 bases between the two germline ends. This CDR3 has 17 amino acids. The CDR3 DNA sequence: TGTGCCACCAGCAGAGAAAGAGCGGGTTATAGCAATCAGCCCCAGCATTTT. It translates to CATSRERAGYSNQPQHF.